A single T cell receptor (beta chain) is shown here with its context. In the authors' workflow: Nucleated cell counts were estimated from reference gene primer amplification. Sequenced by immunoSEQ multiplex PCR; TCRdb stores in-frame clones only, minus some. That table is the source of V, J and clone size, and D and trimming were worked out from the DNA. The table records 200,000 to 250,000 clones, nearly 90% of them present only once. These data originate in a study of blood T cell repertoires in COVID-19. Study-wide background: COVID-19 samples collected from the United States, Italy and Spain covered acute and convalescent phases. PBMCs, B-cell-depleted T cells, or T cells were the source of the cDNA or gDNA that made up the material.

V was clipped by 4 bases and J by 9 bases; unmatched bases: 11. Looked up from germline, CDR1 is SGHNT and CDR2 is YYREEE (reference sequence). CDR3 length equals 16 residues. This receptor was taken from a woman aged 18-29 years who had recovered from COVID-19. The V and J genes are TRBV5-4 and TRBJ2-1, with 12 bases that match TRBD2. Sample: peripheral blood. In nucleotides, the CDR3 is TGTGCCAGCAGCCCGAGGACTAGCGGGGCGCCTGGTGAGCAGTTCTTC. Its protein product is CASSPRTSGAPGEQFF.